These T cell receptor beta chains were read from a single sample in a study of blood T cell repertoires in COVID-19. Sequencing was performed with immunoSEQ multiplex PCR; in TCRdb, only in-frame clones are kept and a portion is missing. Of 99,000 or so clones in the sample, roughly four fifths were seen once. The specimen was peripheral blood. These TCRs come from a woman aged 80 or over with acute or convalescent COVID-19. CDR3s include the opening cysteine and the closing phenylalanine or tryptophan. A D gene is named only where the DNA matches it firmly. Size tells how often a clone was seen (once, few, many) or the class of an expanded clone, and some rows leave it out.

V	size	J	D	CDR3	DNA
TRBV7-9	.	TRBJ1-4	.	CASTPQSGEKLFF	TGTGCCAGCACCCCCCAATCGGGTGAAAAACTGTTTTTT
TRBV10-3	.	TRBJ2-3	.	CAIKEGADTQYF	TGTGCCATCAAGGAGGGAGCAGATACGCAGTATTTT
TRBV19	.	TRBJ2-3	TRBD2	CASSNSGGDTQYF	TGTGCCAGTAGTAACTCGGGGGGTGATACGCAGTATTTT
TRBV5-1	few	TRBJ2-7	.	CASSFGGLAGEQYF	TGCGCCAGCAGCTTCGGCGGGTTGGCGGGAGAGCAGTACTTC
TRBV5-1	.	TRBJ2-2	TRBD2	CASSLGSGGITGELFF	TGCGCCAGCAGCTTGGGGTCGGGAGGAATCACCGGGGAGCTGTTTTTT
TRBV19	once	TRBJ1-3	.	CASSIVQGWNTIYF	TGTGCCAGTAGTATAGTCCAGGGATGGAACACCATATATTTT
TRBV29-1	.	TRBJ2-2	.	CSVDLPGAGELFF	TGCAGCGTTGACTTGCCCGGGGCCGGGGAGCTGTTTTTT
TRBV28	.	TRBJ1-5	.	CASSFTGRDNQPQHF	TGTGCCAGCAGTTTTACCGGGAGGGACAATCAGCCCCAGCATTTT
TRBV7-9	.	TRBJ2-3	.	CASSSGLSTDTQYF	TGTGCCAGCAGCTCCGGACTATCCACAGATACGCAGTATTTT
TRBV13	.	TRBJ2-3	TRBD1	CASIRRGQVRGTDTQYF	TGTGCCAGCATCCGACGGGGACAGGTTCGGGGCACAGATACGCAGTATTTT
TRBV12-1	few	TRBJ2-5	.	CASSFVDSRGETQYF	TGTGCCAGCAGCTTTGTCGACTCCCGCGGGGAGACCCAGTACTTC
TRBV18	.	TRBJ2-1	.	CASSPDGPGNEQFF	TGTGCCAGCTCACCAGATGGGCCCGGCAATGAGCAGTTCTTC
TRBV13	.	TRBJ2-7	TRBD1	CASSLNRGQEQYF	TGTGCCAGCAGCTTAAACAGGGGTCAGGAGCAGTACTTC
TRBV15	few	TRBJ2-4	.	CATEDWGGSENIQYF	TGTGCCACCGAAGATTGGGGAGGAAGCGAAAACATTCAGTACTTC
TRBV24-1	.	TRBJ2-1	TRBD1	CATSDPQGAYEQFF	TGTGCCACCAGTGATCCACAGGGGGCCTATGAGCAGTTCTTC
TRBV3-1/TRBV3-2	.	TRBJ2-5	TRBD2	CASSQDSGNQETQYF	TGTGCCAGCAGCCAAGACAGCGGGAACCAAGAGACCCAGTACTTC
TRBV28	.	TRBJ1-4	.	CASSIVSEKLFF	TGTGCCAGCTCTATCGTTAGCGAAAAACTGTTTTTT
TRBV27	few	TRBJ1-1	TRBD1	CASSASGGRNTEAFF	TGTGCCAGCAGTGCTTCAGGGGGCAGGAACACTGAAGCTTTCTTT
TRBV12-3/TRBV12-4	.	TRBJ2-1	.	CASAEGTYNEQFF	TGTGCCAGCGCAGAGGGTACCTACAATGAGCAGTTCTTC
TRBV21-1	.	TRBJ2-1	.	CASSKRTSGRESNEQFF	TGTGCCAGCAGCAAGCGGACTAGCGGGAGAGAGTCCAATGAGCAGTTCTTC
TRBV28	.	TRBJ1-5	.	CASSPWTLLPSNQPQHF	TGTGCCAGCAGTCCTTGGACACTTCTCCCTAGCAATCAGCCCCAGCATTTT
TRBV7-9	.	TRBJ1-6	.	CASSLMDFNSPLHF	TGTGCCAGCAGCTTAATGGACTTTAATTCACCCCTCCACTTT
TRBV7-2	once	TRBJ1-1	.	CASSARERMNTEAFF	TGTGCCAGCAGCGCCCGGGAGAGAATGAACACTGAAGCTTTCTTT
TRBV7-9	.	TRBJ1-4	.	CASSRVNEKLFF	TGTGCCAGCAGCCGAGTAAACGAAAAACTGTTTTTT
TRBV5-8	.	TRBJ2-2	.	CASSFQGSGTGELFF	TGTGCCAGCAGCTTCCAGGGGTCGGGCACCGGGGAGCTGTTTTTT
TRBV28	.	TRBJ1-3	.	CASSLIGQGENTIYF	TGTGCCAGCAGTTTAATCGGGCAGGGCGAAAACACCATATATTTT
TRBV24-1	.	TRBJ2-1	TRBD1	CATSDWGQGEYNEQFF	TGTGCCACCAGTGATTGGGGACAGGGTGAATACAATGAGCAGTTCTTC
TRBV5-6	.	TRBJ2-5	TRBD1	CASSLEGAGETQYF	TGTGCCAGCAGCTTGGAGGGGGCCGGGGAGACCCAGTACTTC
TRBV7-9	.	TRBJ1-2	.	CASSSPDRPTDGYTF	TGTGCCAGCAGCTCGCCGGACAGACCGACGGATGGCTACACCTTC